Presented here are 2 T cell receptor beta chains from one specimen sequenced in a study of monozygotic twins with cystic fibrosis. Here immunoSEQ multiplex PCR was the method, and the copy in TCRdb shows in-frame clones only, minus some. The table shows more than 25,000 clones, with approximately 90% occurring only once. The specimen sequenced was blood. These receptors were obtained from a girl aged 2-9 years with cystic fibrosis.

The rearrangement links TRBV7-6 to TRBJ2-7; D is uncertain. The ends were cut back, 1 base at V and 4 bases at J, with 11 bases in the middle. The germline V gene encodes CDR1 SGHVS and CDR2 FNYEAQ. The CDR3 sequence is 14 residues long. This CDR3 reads CASSLGGSRYEQYF. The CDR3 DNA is TGTGCCAGCAGCTTAGGGGGTTCGCGTTACGAGCAGTACTTC.

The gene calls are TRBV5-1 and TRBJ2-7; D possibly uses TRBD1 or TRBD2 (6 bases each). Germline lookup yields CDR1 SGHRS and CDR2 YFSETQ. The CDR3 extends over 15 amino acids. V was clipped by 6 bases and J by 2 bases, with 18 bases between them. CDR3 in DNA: TGCGCCAGCACCCAAGACGGGGGCCGCCCCTACGAGCAGTACTTC. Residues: CASTQDGGRPYEQYF.